Listed below are T cell receptor beta chains from one sample, sequenced in a study of blood T cell repertoires in COVID-19. Produced via immunoSEQ multiplex PCR; TCRdb's table is partial and in-frame only. The data contain around 72,000 clones, roughly 88% of them singletons. The material sequenced was peripheral blood. The origin of the receptors is a man aged 45-60 years with acute or convalescent COVID-19. The CDR3 runs from the conserved cysteine through the conserved F or W. A D gene is named only where the DNA matches it firmly. Only some rows state a clone size, as once, few, many or a class for expanded clones.

j_call v_call clone_size d_call cdr3_nt cdr3_aa
TRBJ2-6 TRBV10-3 . . TGTGCCATCAGGAGGACCGACTACTCTGGGGCCAACGTCCTGACTTTC CAIRRTDYSGANVLTF
TRBJ2-3 TRBV7-9 . TRBD2 TGTGCCAGCAGCCCCCGGGAGGGGTTGGGTAGGTTAGCGTATTTT CASSPREGLGRLAYF
TRBJ2-7 TRBV6-1 . . TGTGCCAGCAGTGGAAGGGTACGATCGGGGTCTAGCTCCTACGAGCAGTACTTC CASSGRVRSGSSSYEQYF
TRBJ2-2 TRBV7-9 . TRBD1 TGTGCCAGCAGCTCGTCAGGGACAGCGAACACCGGGGAGCTGTTTTTT CASSSSGTANTGELFF
TRBJ1-3 TRBV7-8 . . TGTGCCAGCAGCCCCCAGGGAAGTCGAAACACCATATATTTT CASSPQGSRNTIYF
TRBJ1-4 TRBV12-5 . TRBD1 TGTGCTAGTGGTTTCCTCACCGGGACAGTTAGTGAAAAACTGTTTTTT CASGFLTGTVSEKLFF
TRBJ1-3 TRBV6-1 . . TGTGCCAGCAGGGACACCTCCTCTGGAAACACCATATATTTT CASRDTSSGNTIYF
TRBJ1-2 TRBV6-5 . . TGTGCCAGCACCCGGGGGTACTATGGCTACACCTTC CASTRGYYGYTF
TRBJ2-1 TRBV5-4 . . TGTGCCAGCAGCTTGGATCTAGCGAGCTCCTACAATGAGCAGTTCTTC CASSLDLASSYNEQFF
TRBJ1-3 TRBV24-1 . TRBD1 TGTGCCACCAGTGATTCAGGGGGCTATGGAAACACCATATATTTT CATSDSGGYGNTIYF
TRBJ1-1 TRBV6-1 . TRBD1 TGTGCCAGCAGTGAACCGAGGGACAGGGGGGAAGCTTTCTTT CASSEPRDRGEAFF
TRBJ1-1 TRBV7-6 . . TGTGCCAGCAGCTTAGCCACAGGGTTGAACACTGAAGCTTTCTTT CASSLATGLNTEAFF
TRBJ1-2 TRBV6-4 . TRBD1 TGTGCCAGCAGTGACGCGGGACAGGTGGTTGATGGCTACACCTTC CASSDAGQVVDGYTF
TRBJ2-7 TRBV3-1/TRBV3-2 . . TGTGCCAGCAGCCAAGCGGGCAGGGGCTCGTACGAGCAGTACTTC CASSQAGRGSYEQYF
TRBJ1-4 TRBV7-6 once . TGTGCCAGCAGCTTCGGGGGGGGGAATGAAAAACTGTTTTTT CASSFGGGNEKLFF
TRBJ1-5 TRBV6-6 . . TGTGCCAGCCGAGAGTCACAGGGCGGTAGCAATCAGCCCCAGCATTTT CASRESQGGSNQPQHF
TRBJ1-2 TRBV18 . TRBD1 TGTGCCAGCTCAAACCTTAGAGGGGGCTTTGGCTATGGCTACACCTTC CASSNLRGGFGYGYTF
TRBJ2-7 TRBV6-1 . . TGTGCCAGCAGTGACCTCAGGGGTCCCTACGAGCAGTACTTC CASSDLRGPYEQYF
TRBJ1-2 TRBV14 few . TGTGCCAGCAGCCCGTATCTCAGCGGGGGCTACTTCTATGGCTACACCTTC CASSPYLSGGYFYGYTF
TRBJ2-1 TRBV18 . TRBD1 TGTGCCAGCTCTTCGGGACAGGGTAATGAGCAGTTCTTC CASSSGQGNEQFF
TRBJ1-5 TRBV19 . TRBD1 TGTGCCAGTAGTCCCGACTCTACAGGGGGGTGGCAGCCCCAGCATTTT CASSPDSTGGWQPQHF
TRBJ1-2 TRBV24-1 . TRBD1 TGTGCCACCAGTGATGGAAACAGGGGCCTGATCTATGGCTACACCTTC CATSDGNRGLIYGYTF
TRBJ2-2 TRBV5-6 . TRBD1 TGTGCCAGCAGCCCGACAGGGTCCCCCGGGGAGCTGTTTTTT CASSPTGSPGELFF